Listed here are 23 T cell receptor beta chains from one sample, sequenced in a study of blood T cell repertoires in COVID-19. Repertoires were generated with immunoSEQ multiplex PCR, while TCRdb's copy carries only in-frame clones and drops some. The sample records roughly 250,000 clones, around nine tenths being singletons. Specimen: PBMCs or T cells enriched from blood (not recorded which). All receptors come from a woman under 30 who had recovered from COVID-19.

The chain joins TRBV15 to TRBJ2-1; weak D call: TRBD2 (6 bases). The V gene lost 9 bases and the J gene lost 0 bases, with 12 bases spanning the gap. The CDR3 loop spans 14 amino acids. The germline CDR1 and CDR2 sequences are LNHNV and YYDKDF (reference sequence). This chain's CDR3 is CATVPSVSYNEQFF. CDR3 in DNA: TGTGCCACGGTTCCTAGCGTCTCCTACAATGAGCAGTTCTTC.

The DNA of the CDR3 is TGTGCCAGCACCAAACAGGGACAGGGCTACACCTTC. As protein: CASTKQGQGYTF. The gene calls are TRBV9 and TRBJ1-2; TRBD1 matches 7 bases. With 6 bases clipped from V and 8 bases from J, the junction kept 7 bases outside the gene matches. CDR1 and CDR2 (germline): SGDLS, YYNGEE. This CDR3 has 12 residues.

The chain links TRBV2 to TRBJ2-2; tentatively, D is TRBD1 (5 bases). CDR3 size: 15 residues. Trimming stripped 0 bases from V and 5 bases from J, with 10 bases between. Germline-derived CDR1 and CDR2 are SNHLY and FYNNEI. CDR3 nucleotides: TGTGCCAGCAGTGAAGCGAGTGGACAAACCGGGGAGCTGTTTTTT. Residues: CASSEASGQTGELFF.

The V gene is TRBV5-4, the J gene TRBJ1-3, with D unresolved. The CDR3 is made up of 15 amino acids. Germline V lookup: CDR1 SGHNT, CDR2 YYREEE (reference sequence). V gave up 4 bases and J gave up 0 bases, with 11 bases separating them. This chain's CDR3 is CASSEQNLSGNTIYF. The CDR3 nucleotides read TGTGCCAGCAGCGAACAGAACCTCTCTGGAAACACCATATATTTT. The complete variable domain, with remaining parts taken from reference TRBV5-4 and TRBJ1-3, reads ETGVTQSPTHLIKTRGQQVTLRCSSQSGHNTVSWYQQALGQGPQFIFQYYREEENGRGNFPPRFSGLQFPNYSSELNVNALELDDSALYLCASSEQNLSGNTIYFGEGSWLTVV.

The chain uses TRBV5-8 and TRBJ2-7; tentative D call: TRBD1 (5 bases). V lost 0 bases, J lost 3 bases, and 10 bases lay in between. Looked up from germline, CDR1 is SGHTS and CDR2 is YDEGEE. This CDR3 comprises 14 residues. This CDR3 reads CASSLVGQGYEQYF. DNA for the CDR3: TGTGCCAGCAGCTTGGTGGGGCAGGGCTACGAGCAGTACTTC.

The V gene is TRBV5-6, the J gene TRBJ1-5; D ambiguous. The CDR3 is made up of 14 amino acids. V was pared by 1 base and J by 5 bases, with 10 bases between. The germline gives CDR1 SGHDT, CDR2 YYEEEE. The CDR3 sequence: CASSLLLGDQPQHF. The CDR3 DNA is TGTGCCAGCAGCTTGTTATTAGGAGATCAGCCCCAGCATTTT.

This sequence joins TRBV12-3 or TRBV12-4 and TRBJ1-5, with a possible D match to TRBD1 (6 bases). The CDR3 has 13 amino acids. Trimming left V 9 bases short and J 6 bases short, with 15 bases between. CDR3 sequence: CASTRGRVQPQHF. The CDR3 DNA reads TGTGCCAGTACCAGGGGTAGGGTTCAGCCCCAGCATTTT.

The V and J genes are TRBV5-1 and TRBJ1-2; the match to TRBD1 covers 7 bases. Germline V gene data show CDR1 as SGHRS and CDR2 as YFSETQ. V lost 4 bases to trimming and J lost 0 bases; unmatched junction nucleotides: 6. The CDR3 loop spans 15 amino acids. DNA of the CDR3: TGCGCCAGCAGCGCGACAGGGTCTTCTAACTATGGCTACACCTTC. The encoded protein is CASSATGSSNYGYTF.

This clone appeared once. The chain uses TRBV29-1 and TRBJ2-1; 7 nucleotides align to TRBD1. The CDR3 extends over 15 amino acids. After removal of 3 bases from V and 4 bases from J, the junction contained 9 bases not matched to a gene. The germline V gene has CDR1 SQVTM and CDR2 ANQGSEA. CDR3 nucleotide sequence: TGCAGCGTTGAGTATCTAGACAGGGTGTACAATGAGCAGTTCTTC. This encodes CSVEYLDRVYNEQFF.

V usage is TRBV29-1 and J usage is TRBJ1-5; 10 bases fit TRBD1. Per the germline V gene, CDR1 is SQVTM and CDR2 is ANQGSEA. The CDR3 loop spans 14 amino acids. V lost 7 bases to trimming and J lost 1 base; unmatched junction nucleotides: 4. The CDR3 loop is CSGGQGVSNQPQHF. The CDR3 coding sequence is TGCAGCGGAGGACAGGGGGTCAGCAATCAGCCCCAGCATTTT.

The chain joins TRBV5-6 to TRBJ1-3, with D possibly TRBD1 on 6 matching bases. The germline CDR1 and CDR2 sequences are SGHDT and YYEEEE. Trimming cost V 4 bases and J 0 bases, with 11 bases left between them. The CDR3 totals 15 residues. For the CDR3, the DNA is TGTGCCAGCAGCGCCGGGACAAGCTCTGGAAACACCATATATTTT. It yields the protein CASSAGTSSGNTIYF. The variable domain in full, with the rest retrieved from reference TRBV5-6 and TRBJ1-3, is DAGVTQSPTHLIKTRGQQVTLRCSPKSGHDTVSWYQQALGQGPQFIFQYYEEEERQRGNFPDRFSGHQFPNYSSELNVNALLLGDSALYLCASSAGTSSGNTIYFGEGSWLTVV.

The rearrangement uses TRBV7-6 and TRBJ2-3; TRBD2 agrees at 11 bases. Germline trimming cut 2 bases from V and 2 bases from J; bases unmatched to any gene: 12. This CDR3 spans 19 amino acids. Germline assignment: CDR1 SGHVS and CDR2 FNYEAQ. DNA of the CDR3: TGTGCCAGCAGCTTACGTAGTAGCGGGGGGGGTCTTAACACAGATACGCAGTATTTT. Its protein product is CASSLRSSGGGLNTDTQYF.

For this clone: At one end, the junction sequence differs from germline, possibly due to a read error. This sequence joins TRBV6-1 and TRBJ1-2, with D maybe TRBD1 (6 bases). From germline, CDR1 is MNHNS and CDR2 SASEGT. The CDR3 loop spans 15 amino acids. The CDR3 nucleotides are TGTGCCAGCAGGGAAGTGGGGTTACAGGGTTTAGGCTACACCTTC. It yields the protein CASREVGLQGLGYTF.

This sequence joins TRBV10-3 and TRBJ1-1; tentatively, D is TRBD1 (5 bases). V gave up 4 bases and J gave up 5 bases, with 8 bases separating them. Germline V lookup: CDR1 ENHRY, CDR2 SYGVKD. The CDR3 length is 12 residues. CDR3 nucleotides: TGTGCCATCAGTGTGGGGGGGACTGAAGCTTTCTTT. This encodes CAISVGGTEAFF.

This clone was seen only a few times. The V gene is TRBV11-3, the J gene TRBJ1-1, with D perhaps matching TRBD1 (5 bases). The CDR3 has 13 residues. CDR1 and CDR2 from the germline V gene are SGHNT and YENEEA. V lost 5 bases to trimming and J lost 6 bases, with 13 bases between them. Here the CDR3 reads CASSITRGAEAFF. As DNA, the CDR3 is TGTGCCAGCAGCATAACAAGGGGTGCTGAAGCTTTCTTT.

The chain carries TRBV2 and TRBJ2-7, with 8 bases identical to TRBD1. The CDR3 spans 13 residues. Germline V gene lookup returns CDR1 SNHLY and CDR2 FYNNEI. V was pared by 7 bases and J by 5 bases, with 7 bases of the junction left unmatched. The CDR3 sequence is CASIPDRVDEQYF. Written as DNA, the CDR3 is TGTGCCAGCATTCCGGACAGGGTTGACGAGCAGTACTTC.

The CDR3 loop is CASSTGAREKLFF. The CDR3 DNA sequence: TGTGCCAGCAGTACAGGGGCTAGGGAAAAACTGTTTTTT. The rearrangement joins TRBV11-2 to TRBJ1-4; TRBD1 aligns across 7 bases. The length of the CDR3 is 13 residues. The V segment lost 6 bases and the J segment 8 bases; nucleotides outside the gene matches: 6. Germline V gives CDR1 SGHAT, CDR2 FQNNGV.

The CDR3 protein is CASSTGTTPPRLPGGYNEQFF. The CDR3, as DNA: TGCGCCAGCAGTACCGGGACTACACCTCCCAGACTTCCCGGTGGCTACAATGAGCAGTTCTTC. This sequence joins TRBV10-1 and TRBJ2-1; TRBD2 aligns across 7 bases. Germline CDR1 reads WNHNN; CDR2 reads SYGVQD (reference sequence). CDR3 length equals 21 residues. With 5 bases clipped from V and 3 bases from J, the junction kept 25 bases outside the gene matches.

J is TRBJ2-1 and V is TRBV28; tentative D call: TRBD2 (5 bases). Germline V gene data show CDR1 as MDHEN and CDR2 as SYDVKM. Trimming left V 6 bases short and J 7 bases short, with 19 bases between. The CDR3 loop spans 15 amino acids. DNA of the CDR3: TGTGCCAGCAGCGTTATGGGGTTAGGAGGAAATGAGCAGTTCTTC. It yields the protein CASSVMGLGGNEQFF.

This clone was seen just once. J is TRBJ1-5 and V is TRBV6-5; D ambiguous. Germline CDR1 reads MNHEY; CDR2 reads SVGAGI. This CDR3 has 15 amino acids. V shed 5 bases and J shed 0 bases, with 11 bases lying between them. The CDR3 DNA reads TGTGCCAGCAGTACAGCATATTATAGCAATCAGCCCCAGCATTTT. Translating gives CASSTAYYSNQPQHF.

The rearrangement joins TRBV7-9 to TRBJ1-5; D remains ambiguous. CDR3 size: 14 residues. Trimming took 1 base from V and 7 from J, leaving 11 bases between them. CDR1 is SEHNR and CDR2 is FQNEAQ in the germline V gene (reference sequence). CDR3 coding DNA: TGTGCCAGCAGCTTAGGAACGGGTGCGCAGCCCCAGCATTTT. It specifies CASSLGTGAQPQHF.

CDR3: CASSPGLAGPYEQYF. CDR3 in DNA: TGCGCCAGCAGCCCCGGACTAGCGGGTCCCTACGAGCAGTACTTC. V gene TRBV4-1 combines with J gene TRBJ2-7; TRBD2 agrees at 11 bases. V lost 4 bases, J lost 2 bases, and 4 bases stayed unmatched. The germline gives CDR1 MGHRA, CDR2 YSYEKL. The CDR3 is 15 residues long.

V usage is TRBV28 and J usage is TRBJ1-5; 11 bases agree with TRBD1. Per germline, CDR1 MDHEN and CDR2 SYDVKM. Trimming removed 5 bases from V and 6 bases from J; junction bases left unmatched: 6. This CDR3 has 15 amino acids. CDR3 DNA: TGTGCCAGCAGTACGGGACAGGGGGGTCCTCAGCCCCAGCATTTT. Encoded protein: CASSTGQGGPQPQHF.